This T cell receptor (beta chain) was captured in a study of OX40 agonist ivuxolimab in advanced cancers. In terms of the full investigation: Ivuxolimab was a fully human IgG2 agonistic monoclonal antibody targeting the costimulatory receptor OX40 (CD134). Intravenous ivuxolimab was administered to patients every 2 weeks at six dose levels: 0.01, 0.1, 0.3, 1.5, 3 and 10 mg/kg. Of the approximately 50 dose-escalation patients, hepatocellular carcinoma was present in about 20, melanoma in approximately 15, renal cell carcinoma in 9 and head and neck cancer in 9. The dose-escalation cohort was roughly 80% male with a mean age of roughly 62 years, ranging from roughly 20 to 85. Patients were allowed to have had prior anti-PD-1, anti-PD-L1 or anti-CTLA-4 therapy, and 40% to 45% of the dose-escalation patients had previously received checkpoint inhibitors. Partial responses occurred in three dose-escalation patients, of whom one had hepatocellular carcinoma and two had cutaneous melanoma. The point of sequencing TCRbeta in the periphery was to test whether ivuxolimab changed TCR sequence diversity and drove clonal T-cell expansion. The paper describes the monotherapy dose-escalation part (N of about 52 patients) of the phase I trial of ivuxolimab.

Comment on this clone: Its antigen is not yet known. No much larger clone is present one base from it, and per-base qualities are unavailable.

For sequencing of the TCRbeta CDR3 region, genomic DNA was extracted from the sorted cells. The immunoSEQ Assay was used to sequence the TCRbeta CDR3 regions. The clones in this table, taken by TCRdb from immuneACCESS, are in-frame only. Not every clone is retained; where verified, under half of the shortfall comes from an unresolved V gene, and the cause of the rest is unknown. This sample gives tens of thousands of clones in total; 79% of them show up just once. Of the sample, 9.5% to 13% is held by the ten largest clones. General findings and caveats noted by the study authors: At doses from 0.1 to 3.0 mg/kg, clonal expansion was seen in both CD4+ and CD8+ blood T cells between baseline and week 6. Which antigens the clonally expanded peripheral T cells were specific for was not determined. Low levels of normalized T-cell clonal expansion were also seen in some patients who did not respond. On average, CD8+ T cells showed more expanded clones than CD4+ T cells after ivuxolimab. In partial responders in the 0.1-3.0 mg/kg groups, normalized peripheral clonal expansion was found to be among the lowest, especially among CD8+ T cells.

V lost 5 bases and J lost 3 bases; the stretch between them is 17 bases long. In the germline V gene (reference sequence), CDR1 corresponds to SEHNR and CDR2 to FQNEAQ. Inclusive of the bounding cysteine and phenylalanine, the CDR3 is 15 residues long. Only the CDR3 part of the read is kept: 45 bases, read in frame from the first base. Patients with autoimmune disease history or receiving systemic immunosuppression were excluded from the trial. Peripheral blood for TCR sequencing was collected from all dose cohorts at baseline, on cycle 4 day 1, and on cycle 7 day 1. The samples were taken from a phase I, first-in-human, multicenter, open-label dose-escalation trial of ivuxolimab. Adults with locally advanced or metastatic head and neck squamous cell, hepatocellular, melanoma or renal cell carcinoma were enrolled in the trial. CD4+ and CD8+ T cells were sorted separately from peripheral blood before TCR sequencing.

Sample: CD4+ or CD8+ T cells sorted from blood, taken in a trial of the OX40 agonist ivuxolimab. The rearranged segments are TRBV7-9 and TRBJ2-7; TRBD1 is perhaps the D gene, given 6 matching bases. This clonotype was obtained from an adult with an advanced solid tumor such as melanoma, head and neck, liver or kidney cancer. The bases read TGTGCCAGCAGCGGAAATGGCAGGGGACACTACGAGCAGTACTTC. The resulting protein is CASSGNGRGHYEQYF. The reference TRBV7-9 and TRBJ2-7 proteins fill in what lies around the CDR3, so the full variable domain reads DTGVSQNPRHKITKRGQNVTFRCDPISEHNRLYWYRQTLGQGPEFLTYFQNEAQLEKSRLLSDRFSAERPKGSFSTLEIQRTEQGDSAMYLCASSGNGRGHYEQYFGPGTRLTVT.